This is a list of T cell receptor beta chains from one sample in a study of Graves' ophthalmopathy and Graves' hyperthyroidism. TCRdb redid the calling of the multiplex PCR reads with MiXCR, one entry per CDR3 protein. Of a few hundred thousand distinct CDR3 sequences listed, 20% to 25% were seen once; the top ten hold roughly 3%. Sequencing used peripheral blood. Receptors were obtained from a woman between 18 and 29 years old with stable Graves' hyperthyroidism. Both conserved end residues are part of each CDR3. D genes are given only for firm matches. The listing skips clone size in some rows; elsewhere it reads once, few, many or a size class.

TRBJ1-6 TRBV7-8 TRBD1 many TGTGCCAGCAGCATTCGGGACAGAAATAATTCACCCCTCCACTTT CASSIRDRNNSPLHF
TRBJ2-5 TRBV11-2 TRBD2 many TGTGCCAGCAGCTTAGGGACTAGCGGGGGCCAAGAGACCCAGTACTTC CASSLGTSGGQETQYF
TRBJ2-7 TRBV12-3/TRBV12-4 . many TGTGCCAGCAGTTCACGACCGACTAGTAGCTACGAGCAGTACTTC CASSSRPTSSYEQYF
TRBJ2-7 TRBV5-1 . . TGCGCCAGCGCCCCCTCCGGGATCCGATCATACGAGCAGTACTTC CASAPSGIRSYEQYF
TRBJ2-7 TRBV4-1 . many TGCGCCAGCAGCCAAACCCAGCTATCCTACGAGCAGTACTTC CASSQTQLSYEQYF
TRBJ2-2 TRBV6-1 . many TGTGTTTGGACCGGGGAGCTGTTTTTT CVWTGELFF
TRBJ1-2 TRBV4-2 TRBD1 . TGTGCCAGCAGCTTTATTGACAGGGAGTCTGGAGGCTACACCTTC CASSFIDRESGGYTF
TRBJ1-1 TRBV19 . . TGTGCCAGTAAGCGACGGATGAACACTGAAGCTTTCTTT CASKRRMNTEAFF
TRBJ1-1 TRBV6-1 TRBD1 few TGTGCCAGCACCGGCGCAGGGGGCTTCGCTGAAGCTTTCTTT CASTGAGGFAEAFF
TRBJ2-7 TRBV4-3 . . TGCGCCAGCAGCCAAGATCCCCCTGGTGGGGCCCTCTACGAGCAGTACTTC CASSQDPPGGALYEQYF
TRBJ1-2 TRBV12-3/TRBV12-4 TRBD1 many TGTGCCAGCAGTCACATGTACAGGGGATATGGCTACACCTTC CASSHMYRGYGYTF
TRBJ2-7 TRBV12-3/TRBV12-4 TRBD1 few TGTGCCAGCAGTTTAGCGGCGGGACAGGGTAATCAGTACTTC CASSLAAGQGNQYF
TRBJ1-5 TRBV20-1 TRBD1 many TGCAGTGCTAGAAGTTGGGACAGAAATCAGCCCCAGCATTTT CSARSWDRNQPQHF
TRBJ2-7 TRBV27 . many TGTGCCAGCAGTTTATTTCAGGGTTCCGAGCAGTACTTC CASSLFQGSEQYF
TRBJ2-7 TRBV2 . many TGTGCCAGCAGAGAGGACGGGCTTGGCGAGCAGTACTTC CASREDGLGEQYF
TRBJ1-1 TRBV5-1 . many TGCGCCAGCAGCCCGCGGGGGCGACTCAACACTGAAGCTTTCTTT CASSPRGRLNTEAFF
TRBJ1-6 TRBV7-8 . many TGTGCCAGCAGCCCCCGGGACCGCAGTCCCTATAATTCACCCCTCCACTTT CASSPRDRSPYNSPLHF
TRBJ2-5 TRBV12-3/TRBV12-4 . many TGTGCCAGCAGGTCGACAGGTTCCGAGACCCAGTACTTC CASRSTGSETQYF
TRBJ1-3 TRBV6-5 . many TGTGCCAGCAGAAGAGCCGGAGGACACTCTGGAAACACCATATATTTT CASRRAGGHSGNTIYF
TRBJ1-3 TRBV30 . few TGTGCCTGGAGTAGAAACACCACATATTTT CAWSRNTTYF
TRBJ1-5 TRBV12-3/TRBV12-4 . many TGTGCCAGCAGTTTAGAAGGGCGGGGGGCGAGCAATCAGCCCCAGCATTTT CASSLEGRGASNQPQHF
TRBJ1-2 TRBV30 . many TGTGCCTGGAGTGTCGGCGGGAATGGCTACACCTTC CAWSVGGNGYTF
TRBJ1-2 TRBV12-3/TRBV12-4 . . TGTGCCAGCAGGTCCCCCGTGAGGGGCTATGGCTACACCTTC CASRSPVRGYGYTF
TRBJ2-7 TRBV6-2/TRBV6-3 . once TGTGCCAGCAGTCAGACGGGCCGCGGGGCCTACGAGCAGTACTTC CASSQTGRGAYEQYF
TRBJ1-1 TRBV5-1 . . TGCGCCAGCAATTCAGGGCTTGAAGCTTTCTTT CASNSGLEAFF
TRBJ2-7 TRBV3-1 TRBD2 few TGTGCCAGCAGGAGGGGACTAGCGGGCTCCTACGAGCAGTACTTC CASRRGLAGSYEQYF
TRBJ1-1 TRBV6-2/TRBV6-3 . . TGTGCCAGCATCTACGGGGAAAACACTGAAGCTTTCTTT CASIYGENTEAFF
TRBJ2-5 TRBV7-2 TRBD1 many TGTGCCAGCAGCTTAGCAGGACAGGGATCCGAGACCCAGTACTTC CASSLAGQGSETQYF
TRBJ2-5 TRBV27 TRBD2 few TGTGCCAGCAGTCCGGGACTAGATGAAGAGACCCAGTACTTC CASSPGLDEETQYF
TRBJ2-2 TRBV6-2/TRBV6-3 TRBD2 many TGTGCCAGCAGTTTTAGCGGGAGGCCGAACGGGGAGCTGTTTTTT CASSFSGRPNGELFF
TRBJ1-2 TRBV20-1 TRBD1 many TGCAGTGCGCCGCAGGGGGACAGGGGGACGACACCTAACTATGGTTACACCTTC CSAPQGDRGTTPNYGYTF
TRBJ2-3 TRBV29-1 TRBD2 few TGCAGCGTTGCACGTAGACTAGCGGGACTAGATACGCAGTATTTT CSVARRLAGLDTQYF
TRBJ2-7 TRBV6-1 . . TGTGCCAGCAGTGAAGCCACAGGGCCTCACCCAGAGGGGCAGTACTTC CASSEATGPHPEGQYF
TRBJ2-5 TRBV7-2 . . TGTGCCAGCAGCTTAAGACAGGTAGAGACCCAGTACTTC CASSLRQVETQYF
TRBJ2-5 TRBV20-1 TRBD2 many TGCAGTGCTGTGGTAGCGGGACGCCAAGAGACCCAGTACTTC CSAVVAGRQETQYF
TRBJ2-7 TRBV7-2 . many TGTGCCAGCAGTACCCCTTTTCGCTCCTACGAGCAGTACTTC CASSTPFRSYEQYF
TRBJ2-5 TRBV7-9 TRBD2 many TGTGCCAGCAGCCTCACTCCCGGGCGGGGGGAGACCCAGTACTTC CASSLTPGRGETQYF
TRBJ1-3 TRBV13 . many TGTGCCAGCAGCCCACCACCCGTTGGGAACACCATATATTTT CASSPPPVGNTIYF
TRBJ1-1 TRBV6-5 TRBD1 . TGTGCCAGCAGTTACTTCAAAACAGGGGGGAACACTGAAGCTTTCTTT CASSYFKTGGNTEAFF
TRBJ1-5 TRBV2 . many TGTGCCAGCAGTGAGGGAGCTCAGCAGCCCCAGCATTTT CASSEGAQQPQHF
TRBJ2-7 TRBV6-2/TRBV6-3 . few TGTGCCAGCTCCCTGGCTATCTACGAGCAGTACTTC CASSLAIYEQYF
TRBJ1-2 TRBV12-3/TRBV12-4 . . TGTGCCAGCGGCGGGGTAGCTAACTATGGCTACACCTTC CASGGVANYGYTF
TRBJ1-2 TRBV6-1 . few TGTGCCAGCAGTGAGTGGCAGACGAGTAACTATGGCTACACCTTC CASSEWQTSNYGYTF
TRBJ1-5 TRBV6-5 . many TGTGCCAGCAGTCTGTATGATAGCAATCAGCCCCAGCATTTT CASSLYDSNQPQHF
TRBJ2-4 TRBV5-6 TRBD1 . TGTGCCAGCAGCCGGACAGGGGGCGAAAACATTCAGTACTTC CASSRTGGENIQYF